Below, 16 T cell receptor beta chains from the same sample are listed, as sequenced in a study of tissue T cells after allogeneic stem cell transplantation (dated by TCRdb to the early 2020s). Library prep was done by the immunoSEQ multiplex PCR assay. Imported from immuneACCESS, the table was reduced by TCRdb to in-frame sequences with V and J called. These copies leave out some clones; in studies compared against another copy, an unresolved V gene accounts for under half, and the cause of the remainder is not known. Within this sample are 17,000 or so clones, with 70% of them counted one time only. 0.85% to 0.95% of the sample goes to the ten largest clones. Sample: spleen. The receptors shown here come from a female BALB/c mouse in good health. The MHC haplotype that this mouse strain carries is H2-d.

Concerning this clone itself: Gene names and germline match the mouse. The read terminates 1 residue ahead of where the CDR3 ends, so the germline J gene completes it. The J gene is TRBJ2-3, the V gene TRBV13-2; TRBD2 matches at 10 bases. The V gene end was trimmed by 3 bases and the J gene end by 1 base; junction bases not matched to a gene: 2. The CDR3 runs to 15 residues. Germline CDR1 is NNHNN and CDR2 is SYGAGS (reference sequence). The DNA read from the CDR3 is TGTGCCAGCGGTGGGGACTGGGGTCGTGCAGAAACGCTGTAT. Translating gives CASGGDWGRAETLY. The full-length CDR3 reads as CASGGDWGRAETLYF.

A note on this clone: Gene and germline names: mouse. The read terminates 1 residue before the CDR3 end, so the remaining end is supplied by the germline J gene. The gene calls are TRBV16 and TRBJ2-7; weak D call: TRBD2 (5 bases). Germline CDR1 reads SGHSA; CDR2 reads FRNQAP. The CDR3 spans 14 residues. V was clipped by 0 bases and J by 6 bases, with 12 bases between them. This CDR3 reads CASSLDVGEVEQYF. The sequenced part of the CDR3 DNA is TGTGCAAGCAGCTTAGATGTTGGGGAGGTTGAACAGTAC.

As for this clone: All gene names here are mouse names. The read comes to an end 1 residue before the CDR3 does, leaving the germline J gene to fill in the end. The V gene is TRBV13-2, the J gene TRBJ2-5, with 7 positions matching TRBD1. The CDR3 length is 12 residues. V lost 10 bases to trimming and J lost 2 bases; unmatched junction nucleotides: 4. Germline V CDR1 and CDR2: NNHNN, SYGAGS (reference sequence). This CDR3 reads CASGTAQDTQYF. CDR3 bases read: TGTGCCTCCGGGACAGCCCAAGACACCCAGTAC.

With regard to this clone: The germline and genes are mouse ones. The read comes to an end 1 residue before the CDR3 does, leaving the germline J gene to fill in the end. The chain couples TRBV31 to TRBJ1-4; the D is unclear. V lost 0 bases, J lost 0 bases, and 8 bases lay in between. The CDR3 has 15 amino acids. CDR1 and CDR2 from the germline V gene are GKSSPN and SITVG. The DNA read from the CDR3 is TGTGCCTGGAGTCTAGCACGGCTTTCCAACGAAAGATTATTT. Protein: CAWSLARLSNERLF. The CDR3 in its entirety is CAWSLARLSNERLFF.

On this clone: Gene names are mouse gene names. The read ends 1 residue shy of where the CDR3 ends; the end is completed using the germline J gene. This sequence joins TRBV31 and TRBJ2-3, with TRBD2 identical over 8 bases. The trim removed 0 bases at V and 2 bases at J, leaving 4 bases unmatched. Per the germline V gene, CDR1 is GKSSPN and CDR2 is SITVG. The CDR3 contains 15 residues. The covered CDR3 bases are TGTGCCTGGAGTCTCCGGGGGGGCGTTGCAGAAACGCTGTAT. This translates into CAWSLRGGVAETLY. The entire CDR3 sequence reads CAWSLRGGVAETLYF. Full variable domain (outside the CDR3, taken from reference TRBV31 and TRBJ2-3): AQTIHQWPVAEIKAVGSPLSLGCTIKGKSSPNLYWYWQATGGTLQQLFYSITVGQVESVVQLNLSASRPKDDQFILSTEKLLLSHSGFYLCAWSLRGGVAETLYFGSGTRLTVL.

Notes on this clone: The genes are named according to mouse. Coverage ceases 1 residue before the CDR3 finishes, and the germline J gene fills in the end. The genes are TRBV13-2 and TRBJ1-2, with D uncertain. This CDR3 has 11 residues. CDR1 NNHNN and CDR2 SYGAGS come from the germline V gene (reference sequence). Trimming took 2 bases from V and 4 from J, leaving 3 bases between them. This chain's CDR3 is CASGEVSDYTF. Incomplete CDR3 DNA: TGTGCCAGCGGTGAAGTCTCCGACTACACC.

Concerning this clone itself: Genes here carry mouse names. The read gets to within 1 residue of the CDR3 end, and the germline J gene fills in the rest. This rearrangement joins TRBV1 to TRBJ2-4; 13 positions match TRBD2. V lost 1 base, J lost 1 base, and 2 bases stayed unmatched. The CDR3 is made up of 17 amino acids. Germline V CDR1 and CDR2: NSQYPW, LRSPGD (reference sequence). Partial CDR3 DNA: TGCACCTGCAGTGCAGGGACTGGGGGGGCTGGTCAAAACACCTTGTAC. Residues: CTCSAGTGGAGQNTLY. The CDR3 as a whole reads CTCSAGTGGAGQNTLYF. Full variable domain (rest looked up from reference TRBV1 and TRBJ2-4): VTLLEQNPRWRLVPRGQAVNLRCILKNSQYPWMSWYQQDLQKQLQWLFTLRSPGDKEVKSLPGADYLATRVTDTELRLQVANMSQGRTLYCTCSAGTGGAGQNTLYFGAGTRLSVL.

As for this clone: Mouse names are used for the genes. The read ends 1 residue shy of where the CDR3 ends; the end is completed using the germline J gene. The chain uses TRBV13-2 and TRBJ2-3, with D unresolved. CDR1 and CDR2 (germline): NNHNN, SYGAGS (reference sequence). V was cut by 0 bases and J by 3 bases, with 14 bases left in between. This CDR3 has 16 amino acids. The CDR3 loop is CASGDAGRMRAETLYF. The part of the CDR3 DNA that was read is TGTGCCAGCGGTGATGCGGGCAGAATGAGGGCAGAAACGCTGTAT.

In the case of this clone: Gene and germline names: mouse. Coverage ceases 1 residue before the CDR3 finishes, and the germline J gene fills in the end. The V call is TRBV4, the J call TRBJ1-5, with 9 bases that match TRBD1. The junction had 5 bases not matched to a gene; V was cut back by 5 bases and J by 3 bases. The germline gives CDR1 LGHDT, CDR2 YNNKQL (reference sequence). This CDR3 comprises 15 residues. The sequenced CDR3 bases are TGTGCCAGCAGCACAGGACAGGGGAGCAACCAGGCTCCGCTT. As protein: CASSTGQGSNQAPL. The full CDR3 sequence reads CASSTGQGSNQAPLF.

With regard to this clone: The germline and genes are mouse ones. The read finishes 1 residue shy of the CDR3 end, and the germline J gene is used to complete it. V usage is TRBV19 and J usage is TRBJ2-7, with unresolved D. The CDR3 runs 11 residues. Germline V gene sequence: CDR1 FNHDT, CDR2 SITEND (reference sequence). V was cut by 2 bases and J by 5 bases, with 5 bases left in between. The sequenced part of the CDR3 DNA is TGTGCCAGCAGTATCCGGGATGAACAGTAC. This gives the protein CASSIRDEQY. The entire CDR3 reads CASSIRDEQYF.

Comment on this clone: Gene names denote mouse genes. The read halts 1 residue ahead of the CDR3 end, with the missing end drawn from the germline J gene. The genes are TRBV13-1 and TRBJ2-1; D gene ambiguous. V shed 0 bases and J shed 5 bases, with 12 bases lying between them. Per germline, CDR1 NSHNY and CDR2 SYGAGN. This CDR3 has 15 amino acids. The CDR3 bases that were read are TGTGCCAGCAGTGATGCAAGGAACAGAAATGCTGAGCAGTTC. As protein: CASSDARNRNAEQF. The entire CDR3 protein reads CASSDARNRNAEQFF.

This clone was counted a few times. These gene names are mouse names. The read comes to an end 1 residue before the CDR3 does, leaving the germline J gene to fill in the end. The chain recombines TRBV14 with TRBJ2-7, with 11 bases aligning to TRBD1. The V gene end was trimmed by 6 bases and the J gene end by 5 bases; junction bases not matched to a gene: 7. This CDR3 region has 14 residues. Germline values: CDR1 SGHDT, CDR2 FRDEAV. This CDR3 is CASTPDRGRDEQYF. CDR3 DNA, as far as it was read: TGTGCCAGCACCCCGGACAGGGGGCGCGATGAACAGTAC.

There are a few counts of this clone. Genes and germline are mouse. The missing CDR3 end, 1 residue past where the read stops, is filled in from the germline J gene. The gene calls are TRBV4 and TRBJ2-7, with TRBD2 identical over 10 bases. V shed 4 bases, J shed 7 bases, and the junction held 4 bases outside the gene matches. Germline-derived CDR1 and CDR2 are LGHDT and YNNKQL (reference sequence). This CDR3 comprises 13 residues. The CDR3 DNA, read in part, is TGTGCCAGCAGCTCTGGGGGGGCGCGCGAACAGTAC. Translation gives CASSSGGAREQY. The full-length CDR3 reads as CASSSGGAREQYF.

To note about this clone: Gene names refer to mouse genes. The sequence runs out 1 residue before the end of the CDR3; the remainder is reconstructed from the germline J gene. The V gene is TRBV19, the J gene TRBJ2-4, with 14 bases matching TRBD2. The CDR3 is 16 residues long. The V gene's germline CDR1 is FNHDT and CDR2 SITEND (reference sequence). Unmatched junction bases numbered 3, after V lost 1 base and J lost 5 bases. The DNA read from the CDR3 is TGTGCCAGCAGTATAAGGGACTGGGGGGGCTTAAACACCTTGTAC. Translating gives CASSIRDWGGLNTLY. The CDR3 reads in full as CASSIRDWGGLNTLYF.

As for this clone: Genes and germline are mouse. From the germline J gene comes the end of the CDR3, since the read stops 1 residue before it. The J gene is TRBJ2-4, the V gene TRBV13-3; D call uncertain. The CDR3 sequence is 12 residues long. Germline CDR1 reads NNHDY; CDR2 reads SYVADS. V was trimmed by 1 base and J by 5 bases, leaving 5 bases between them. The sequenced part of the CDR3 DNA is TGTGCCAGCAGTGATACAGTAAACACCTTGTAC. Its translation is CASSDTVNTLY. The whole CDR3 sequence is CASSDTVNTLYF. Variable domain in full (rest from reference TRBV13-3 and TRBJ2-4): EAAVTQSPRSKVAVTGGKVTLSCHQTNNHDYMYWYRQDTGHGLRLIHYSYVADSTEKGDIPDGYKASRPSQENFSLILELASLSQTAVYFCASSDTVNTLYFGAGTRLSVL.

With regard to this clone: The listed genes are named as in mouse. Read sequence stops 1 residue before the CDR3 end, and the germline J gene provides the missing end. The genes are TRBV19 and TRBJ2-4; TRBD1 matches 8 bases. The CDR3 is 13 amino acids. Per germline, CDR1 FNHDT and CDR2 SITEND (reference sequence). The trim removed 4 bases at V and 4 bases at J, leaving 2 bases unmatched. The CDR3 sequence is CASSPTGENTLYF. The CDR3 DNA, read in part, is TGTGCCAGCAGTCCGACAGGGGAAAACACCTTGTAC.